The T cell receptor (beta chain) described here comes from a study of shared clonotypes between healthy human individuals. Researchers partitioned CD4+ cells into CD45RA+ naive and CD45RA-negative memory subsets. Whole-study results and caveats: When compared with the clonotypes that were shared by all four sorted-subset donors, the non-shared clonotypes turned out to have lower generation probabilities. The sole specimen, blood, was sampled, and tissue repertoires likely differ.

Roughly 27,000 T cell genomes, or about 0.2 ug DNA, went into the sorted-subset replicate PCRs. The assay was immunoSEQ multiplex PCR, and TCRdb's table has in-frame clones only and misses some. Of 1 million to 1.2 million clones listed, 70% to 85% were seen once; the top ten hold about 0.94%. For this clone: Its antigen remains unknown.

This CDR3 has 15 residues. V was clipped by 2 bases and J by 5 bases, with 14 bases between them. Germline V lookup: CDR1 SGHTA, CDR2 FQGNSA. The sequenced material came from memory CD4+ T cells from PBMCs. Noted subset: CD45RA-negative fraction. The V gene is TRBV7-2, the J gene TRBJ2-3; D may be TRBD2 (6 bases). The TCR comes from a man younger than 35 in good health. Some clones in this sample may be carry-over from other donors' samples. CDR3 in DNA: TGTGCCAGCAGCTTAAGGGCTAGCGTTATAGATACGCAGTATTTT. This translates into CASSLRASVIDTQYF.